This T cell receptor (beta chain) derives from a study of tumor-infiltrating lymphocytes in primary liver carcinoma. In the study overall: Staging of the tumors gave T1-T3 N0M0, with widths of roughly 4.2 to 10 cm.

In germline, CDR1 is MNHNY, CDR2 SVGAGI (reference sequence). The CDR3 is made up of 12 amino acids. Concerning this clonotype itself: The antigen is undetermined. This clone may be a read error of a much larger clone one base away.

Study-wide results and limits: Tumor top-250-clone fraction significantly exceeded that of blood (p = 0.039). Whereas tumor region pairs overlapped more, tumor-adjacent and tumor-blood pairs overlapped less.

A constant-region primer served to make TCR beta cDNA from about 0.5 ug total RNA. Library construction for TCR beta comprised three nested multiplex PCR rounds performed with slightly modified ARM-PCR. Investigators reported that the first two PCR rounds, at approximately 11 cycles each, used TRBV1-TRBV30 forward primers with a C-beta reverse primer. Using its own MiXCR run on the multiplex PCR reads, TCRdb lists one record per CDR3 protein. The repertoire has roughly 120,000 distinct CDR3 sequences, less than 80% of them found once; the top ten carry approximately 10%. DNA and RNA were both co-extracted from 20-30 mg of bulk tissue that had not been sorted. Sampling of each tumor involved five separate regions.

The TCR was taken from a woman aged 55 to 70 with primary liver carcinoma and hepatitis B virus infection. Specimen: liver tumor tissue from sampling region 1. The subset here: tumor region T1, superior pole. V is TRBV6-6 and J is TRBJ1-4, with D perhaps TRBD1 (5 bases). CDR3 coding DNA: TGTGCCAGCAGCGTTCGGGGGGAAAAACTGCTTTTT. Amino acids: CASSVRGEKLLF.